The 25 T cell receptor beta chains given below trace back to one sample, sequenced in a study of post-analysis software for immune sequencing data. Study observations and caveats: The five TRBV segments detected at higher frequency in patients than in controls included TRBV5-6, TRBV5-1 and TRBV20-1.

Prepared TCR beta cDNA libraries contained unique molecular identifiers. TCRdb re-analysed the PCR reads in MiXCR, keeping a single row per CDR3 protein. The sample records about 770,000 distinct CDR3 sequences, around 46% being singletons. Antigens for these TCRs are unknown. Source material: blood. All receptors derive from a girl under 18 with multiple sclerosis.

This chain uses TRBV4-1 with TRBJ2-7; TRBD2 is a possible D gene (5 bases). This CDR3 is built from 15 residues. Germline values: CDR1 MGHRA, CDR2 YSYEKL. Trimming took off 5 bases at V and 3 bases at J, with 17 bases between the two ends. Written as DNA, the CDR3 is TGCGCCAGCAGCTCCCTAGTTGGGGAGCTCTACGAGCAGTACTTC. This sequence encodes CASSSLVGELYEQYF.

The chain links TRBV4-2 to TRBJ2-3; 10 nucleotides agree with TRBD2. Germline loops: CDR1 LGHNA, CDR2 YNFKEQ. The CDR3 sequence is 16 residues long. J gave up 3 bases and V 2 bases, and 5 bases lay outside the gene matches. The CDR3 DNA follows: TGTGCCAGCAGCCAACGGGGTAGCGGGAGGACAGATACGCAGTATTTT. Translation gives CASSQRGSGRTDTQYF.

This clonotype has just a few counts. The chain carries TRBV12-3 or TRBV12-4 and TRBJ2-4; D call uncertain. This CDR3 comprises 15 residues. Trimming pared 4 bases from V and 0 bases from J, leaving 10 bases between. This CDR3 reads CASSSSTIAKNIQYF. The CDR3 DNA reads TGTGCCAGCAGTTCGTCCACTATAGCCAAAAACATTCAGTACTTC.

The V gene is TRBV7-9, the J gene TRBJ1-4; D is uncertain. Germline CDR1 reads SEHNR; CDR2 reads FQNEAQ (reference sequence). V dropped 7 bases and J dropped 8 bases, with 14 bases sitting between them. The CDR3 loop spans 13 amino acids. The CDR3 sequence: CASIQQLGEKLFF. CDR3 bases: TGTGCCAGCATCCAACAGTTAGGGGAAAAACTGTTTTTT.

CDR3 loop: CASSEIRTGNNEQFF. The CDR3 nucleotides are TGCGCCAGCAGTGAGATCCGGACAGGGAACAATGAGCAGTTCTTC. The rearrangement uses TRBV10-1 and TRBJ2-1; 8 bases agree with TRBD1. Germline CDR1 and CDR2: WNHNN and SYGVQD (reference sequence). V gave up 2 bases and J gave up 5 bases; unmatched junction bases: 5. The CDR3 has 15 residues.

The CDR3 loop reads CASRGQGAWNTEAFF. Here the CDR3 DNA reads TGTGCCAGCAGGGGACAGGGAGCATGGAACACTGAAGCTTTCTTT. This chain links TRBV6-2 or TRBV6-3 with TRBJ1-1, with 9 bases fitting TRBD1. The V gene end was trimmed by 6 bases and the J gene end by 1 base; junction bases not matched to a gene: 6. The CDR3 extends over 15 amino acids. Germline CDR1 and CDR2: MNHEY and SVGEGT.

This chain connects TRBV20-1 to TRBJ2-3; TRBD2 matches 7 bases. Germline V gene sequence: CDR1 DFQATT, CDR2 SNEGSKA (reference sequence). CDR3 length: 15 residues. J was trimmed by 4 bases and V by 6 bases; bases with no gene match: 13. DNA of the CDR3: TGCAGTGCCCTGACGCCCGGACTAGTTGCAGATACGCAGTATTTT. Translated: CSALTPGLVADTQYF.

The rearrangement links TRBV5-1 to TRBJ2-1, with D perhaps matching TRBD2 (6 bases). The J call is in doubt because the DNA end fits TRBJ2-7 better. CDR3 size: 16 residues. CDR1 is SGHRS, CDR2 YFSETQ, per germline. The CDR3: CASSLGPGDSYNEQYF. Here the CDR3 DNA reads TGCGCCAGCAGCTTGGGACCGGGAGACTCCTACAATGAGCAGTACTTC.

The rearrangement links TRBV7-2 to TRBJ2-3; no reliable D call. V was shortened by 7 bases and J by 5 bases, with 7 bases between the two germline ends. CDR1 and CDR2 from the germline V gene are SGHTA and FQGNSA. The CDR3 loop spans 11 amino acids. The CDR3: CASISGDTQYF. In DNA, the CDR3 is TGTGCCAGCATCTCGGGAGATACGCAGTATTTT.

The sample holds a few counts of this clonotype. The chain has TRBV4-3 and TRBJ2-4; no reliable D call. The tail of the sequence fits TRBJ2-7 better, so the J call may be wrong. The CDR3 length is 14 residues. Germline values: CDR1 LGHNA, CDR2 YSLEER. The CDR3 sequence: CASSQDLLAYEQYF. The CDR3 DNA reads TGCGCCAGCAGCCAAGATCTGTTGGCTTACGAGCAGTACTTC.

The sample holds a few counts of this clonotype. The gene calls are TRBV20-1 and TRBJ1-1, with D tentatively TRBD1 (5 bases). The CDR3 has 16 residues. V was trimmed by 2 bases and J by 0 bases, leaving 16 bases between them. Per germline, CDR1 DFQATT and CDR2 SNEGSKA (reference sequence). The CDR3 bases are TGCAGTGCTAGACCCCGGGACCCCGGCCTGAACACTGAAGCTTTCTTT. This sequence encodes CSARPRDPGLNTEAFF.

The CDR3 here is CASSPRGQGERGYGYTF. As DNA, the CDR3 is TGTGCCAGCAGCCCCCGGGGACAGGGGGAAAGGGGCTATGGCTACACCTTC. The chain is built from TRBV7-2 and TRBJ1-2; 11 bases line up with TRBD1. This CDR3 contains 17 residues. The germline gives CDR1 SGHTA, CDR2 FQGNSA. V lost 5 bases, J lost 4 bases, and 12 bases stayed unmatched.

The CDR3 sequence is CASSPPAFSYNEQFF. The CDR3 nucleotides are TGTGCCAGCAGCCCCCCGGCCTTTTCCTACAATGAGCAGTTCTTC. J is TRBJ2-1 and V is TRBV5-6; D is unresolved. V was clipped by 4 bases and J by 1 base, with 12 bases between them. From germline, CDR1 is SGHDT and CDR2 YYEEEE. The CDR3 totals 15 residues.

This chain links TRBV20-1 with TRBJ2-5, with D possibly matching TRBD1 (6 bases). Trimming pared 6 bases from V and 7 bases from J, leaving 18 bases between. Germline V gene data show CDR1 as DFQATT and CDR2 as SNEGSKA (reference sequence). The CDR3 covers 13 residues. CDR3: CSARKPQGGTQYF. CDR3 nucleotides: TGCAGTGCGAGGAAACCACAGGGCGGGACCCAGTACTTC.

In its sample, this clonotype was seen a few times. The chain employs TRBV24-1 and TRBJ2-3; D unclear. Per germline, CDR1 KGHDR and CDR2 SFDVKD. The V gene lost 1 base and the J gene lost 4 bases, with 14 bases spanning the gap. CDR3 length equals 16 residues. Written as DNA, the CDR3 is TGTGCCACCAGTGATTTTCGGCTAGGGATTTCAGATACGCAGTATTTT. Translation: CATSDFRLGISDTQYF.

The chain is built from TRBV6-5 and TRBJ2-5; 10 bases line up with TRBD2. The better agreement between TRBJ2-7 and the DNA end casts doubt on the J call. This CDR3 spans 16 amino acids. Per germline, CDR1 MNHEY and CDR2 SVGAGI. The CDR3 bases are TGTGCCAGCAGTTACACAAGTAGCGGGAGGAGGTACGAGCAGTACTTC. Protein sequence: CASSYTSSGRRYEQYF.

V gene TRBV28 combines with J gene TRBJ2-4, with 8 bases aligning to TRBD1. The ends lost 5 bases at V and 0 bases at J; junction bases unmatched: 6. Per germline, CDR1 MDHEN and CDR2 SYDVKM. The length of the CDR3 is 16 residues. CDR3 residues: CASSRDRGRAKNIQYF. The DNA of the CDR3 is TGTGCCAGCAGTCGCGACAGGGGTCGAGCCAAAAACATTCAGTACTTC.

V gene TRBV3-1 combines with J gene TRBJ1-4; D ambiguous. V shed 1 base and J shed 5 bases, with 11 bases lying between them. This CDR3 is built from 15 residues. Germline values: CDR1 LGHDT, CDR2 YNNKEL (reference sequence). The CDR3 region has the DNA TGTGCCAGCAGCCAAGTTCGCCGGACGAATGAAAAACTGTTTTTT. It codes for CASSQVRRTNEKLFF.

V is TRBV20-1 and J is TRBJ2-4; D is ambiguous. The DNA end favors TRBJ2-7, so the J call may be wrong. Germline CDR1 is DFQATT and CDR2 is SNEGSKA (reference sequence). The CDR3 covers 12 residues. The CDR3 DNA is TGCAGTGCTGGTCAAATCGTCCACGAGCAGTACTTC. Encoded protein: CSAGQIVHEQYF.

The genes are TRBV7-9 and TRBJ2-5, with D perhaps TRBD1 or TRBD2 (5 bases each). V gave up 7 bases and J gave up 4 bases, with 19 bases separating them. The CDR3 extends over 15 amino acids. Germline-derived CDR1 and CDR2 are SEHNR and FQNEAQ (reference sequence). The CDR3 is CASTPINGDVETQYF. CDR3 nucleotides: TGTGCCAGCACCCCTATCAACGGGGACGTAGAGACCCAGTACTTC. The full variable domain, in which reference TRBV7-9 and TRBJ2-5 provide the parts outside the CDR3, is DTGVSQNPRHKITKRGQNVTFRCDPISEHNRLYWYRQTLGQGPEFLTYFQNEAQLEKSRLLSDRFSAERPKGSFSTLEIQRTEQGDSAMYLCASTPINGDVETQYFGPGTRLLVL.

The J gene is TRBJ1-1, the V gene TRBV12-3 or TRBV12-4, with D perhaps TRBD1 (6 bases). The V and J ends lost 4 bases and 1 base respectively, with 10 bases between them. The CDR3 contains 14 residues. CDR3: CASSWGLPNTEAFF. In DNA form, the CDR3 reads TGTGCCAGCAGTTGGGGGCTCCCGAACACTGAAGCTTTCTTT.

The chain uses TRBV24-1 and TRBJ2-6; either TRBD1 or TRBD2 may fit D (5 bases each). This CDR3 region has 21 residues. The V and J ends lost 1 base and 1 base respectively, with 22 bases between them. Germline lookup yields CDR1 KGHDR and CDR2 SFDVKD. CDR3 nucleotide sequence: TGTGCCACCAGTGATTTTGCGGGTATGACAGTGAGGAAGTCTGGGGCCAACGTCCTGACTTTC. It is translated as CATSDFAGMTVRKSGANVLTF.

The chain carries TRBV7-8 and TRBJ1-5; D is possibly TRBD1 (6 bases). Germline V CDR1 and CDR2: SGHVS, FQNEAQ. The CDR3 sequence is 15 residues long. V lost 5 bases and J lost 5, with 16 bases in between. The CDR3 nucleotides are TGTGCCAGCAGCCCAATCACAGGGATGGATCAGCCCCAGCATTTT. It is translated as CASSPITGMDQPQHF.

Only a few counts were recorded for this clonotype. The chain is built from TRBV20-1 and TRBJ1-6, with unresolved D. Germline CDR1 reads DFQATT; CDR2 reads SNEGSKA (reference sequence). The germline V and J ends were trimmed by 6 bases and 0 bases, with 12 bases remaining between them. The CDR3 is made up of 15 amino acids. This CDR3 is CSAGRGSSYNSPLHF. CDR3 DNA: TGCAGTGCCGGCCGGGGTTCCTCCTATAATTCACCCCTCCACTTT.

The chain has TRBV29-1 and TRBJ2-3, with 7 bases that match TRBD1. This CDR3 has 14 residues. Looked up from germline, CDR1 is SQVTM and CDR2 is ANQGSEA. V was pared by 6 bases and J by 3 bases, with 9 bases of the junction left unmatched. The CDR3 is CSVPTGVATDTQYF. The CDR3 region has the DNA TGCAGCGTCCCTACAGGGGTTGCTACAGATACGCAGTATTTT.